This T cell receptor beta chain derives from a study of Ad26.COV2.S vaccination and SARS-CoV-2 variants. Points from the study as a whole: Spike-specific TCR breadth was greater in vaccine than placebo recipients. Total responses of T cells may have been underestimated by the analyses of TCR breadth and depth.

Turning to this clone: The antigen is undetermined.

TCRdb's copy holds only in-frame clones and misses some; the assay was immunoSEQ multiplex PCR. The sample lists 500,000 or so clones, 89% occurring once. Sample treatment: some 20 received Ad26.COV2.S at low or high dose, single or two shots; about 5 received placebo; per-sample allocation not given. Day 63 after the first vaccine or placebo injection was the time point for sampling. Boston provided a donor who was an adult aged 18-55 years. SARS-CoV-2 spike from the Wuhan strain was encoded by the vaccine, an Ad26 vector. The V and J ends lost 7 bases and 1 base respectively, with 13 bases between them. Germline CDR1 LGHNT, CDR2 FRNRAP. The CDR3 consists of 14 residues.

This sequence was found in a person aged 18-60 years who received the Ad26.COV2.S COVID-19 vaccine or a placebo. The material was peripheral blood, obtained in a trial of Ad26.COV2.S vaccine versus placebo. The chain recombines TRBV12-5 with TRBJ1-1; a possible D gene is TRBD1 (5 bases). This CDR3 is CASALGRRNTEAFF. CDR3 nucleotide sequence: TGTGCTAGTGCCCTGGGACGGCGGAACACTGAAGCTTTCTTT.